The 13 T cell receptor beta chains below come from one sample, sequenced in a study of CD8 T cells in ankylosing spondylitis. In TCRdb, the 5' RACE reads were re-called with MiXCR into one record per CDR3 protein. The table includes about 800,000 distinct CDR3 sequences, 10% to 15% detected once. The antigens for these receptors are not known. The study, taken as a whole, reports: Ankylosing spondylitis blood appeared to be characterized by a TCR beta motif of 7 to 9 highly homologous variants.

Sequenced material: blood, either unsorted or a sorted T cell fraction (not recorded which). These receptors all stem from a male donor with ankylosing spondylitis.

Ten or more counts support this clonotype. The chain carries TRBV20-1 and TRBJ1-6, with TRBD1 identical over 9 bases. In germline, CDR1 is DFQATT, CDR2 SNEGSKA (reference sequence). The CDR3 sequence is 13 residues long. J lost 11 bases, V lost 4 bases, and 6 bases had no gene match. CDR3 region: CSAIAGTGTPLHF. The CDR3, as DNA: TGCAGTGCTATAGCTGGGACAGGGACACCCCTCCACTTT.

The V call is TRBV18, the J call TRBJ1-1; TRBD1 agrees at 9 bases. The length of the CDR3 is 19 residues. The J segment lost 1 base and the V segment lost 3 bases, leaving 15 bases of the junction unmatched. Per germline, CDR1 KGHSH and CDR2 LQKENI. DNA of the CDR3: TGTGCCAGCTCACCTCTAAGGGGGACAGGGCTTATCCGGAACACTGAAGCTTTCTTT. As protein: CASSPLRGTGLIRNTEAFF.

This clonotype was seen only a few times. The chain uses TRBV12-3 or TRBV12-4 and TRBJ1-1; D not certain. The CDR3 is 13 amino acids. With 7 bases removed from V and 11 bases from J, the gap between germline ends came to 20 bases. DNA of the CDR3: TGTGCCAGCACCTTCACCCCTAGAGTTCTGGCTTTCTTT. Its protein is CASTFTPRVLAFF.

This rearrangement joins TRBV12-3 or TRBV12-4 to TRBJ2-7; D is tentatively TRBD1 or TRBD2 (5 bases each). The CDR3 is made up of 15 amino acids. Trimming took 5 bases from V and 5 from J, leaving 19 bases between them. DNA for the CDR3: TGTGCCAGCAGTAGGGACGGAGGAATTTGGGACGAGCAGTACTTC. Amino acid sequence: CASSRDGGIWDEQYF.

This clonotype appeared many times. The V and J genes are TRBV29-1 and TRBJ2-2; D remains unclear. The CDR3 totals 14 residues. V was pared by 4 bases and J by 1 base, with 10 bases between. Germline lookup yields CDR1 SQVTM and CDR2 ANQGSEA. CDR3 nucleotide sequence: TGCAGCGTTGTCTCACACCTGAACACCGGGGAGCTGTTTTTT. It translates to CSVVSHLNTGELFF.

In this sample, this clonotype turned up a few times. The V call is TRBV27, the J call TRBJ2-3; the D call may be TRBD1 or TRBD2 (5 bases each). V lost 10 bases and J lost 1, with 15 bases in between. The germline V gene has CDR1 MNHEY and CDR2 SMNVEV (reference sequence). The CDR3 is 14 residues long. DNA for the CDR3: TGTGCCACCAGGGAGATGGGGGGCACAGATACGCAGTATTTT. It yields the protein CATREMGGTDTQYF.

The table lists this clonotype with a few counts. This rearrangement joins TRBV5-1 to TRBJ2-2; the D gene is possibly TRBD1 (5 bases). CDR3 length: 17 amino acids. The germline V gene has CDR1 SGHRS and CDR2 YFSETQ. The ends were cut back, 0 bases at V and 2 bases at J, with 14 bases in the middle. In nucleotides, the CDR3 is TGCGCCAGCAGCTTGGACCCCGACAGAGCCAACACCGGGGAGCTGTTTTTT. Translation gives CASSLDPDRANTGELFF.

This clonotype was counted between two and nine times. This sequence joins TRBV10-3 and TRBJ2-7, with 7 bases that match TRBD2. The germline V gene encodes CDR1 ENHRY and CDR2 SYGVKD. This CDR3 contains 14 residues. CDR3 DNA: TGTGCTGTTCTCGGGACTATAGGGTTCAACGAGCAGTACTTC. The encoded protein is CAVLGTIGFNEQYF.

The chain recombines TRBV20-1 with TRBJ1-1; perhaps TRBD1 as D (6 bases). CDR1 DFQATT and CDR2 SNEGSKA come from the germline V gene (reference sequence). Trimming pared 0 bases from V and 5 bases from J, leaving 13 bases between. This CDR3 contains 14 residues. The CDR3 spells CSAREGGALTEAFF. The CDR3 region has the DNA TGCAGTGCTAGAGAAGGGGGGGCTTTGACTGAAGCTTTCTTT.

This clonotype was detected a few times. J is TRBJ2-5 and V is TRBV20-1, with D tentatively TRBD2 (7 bases). CDR1 and CDR2 from the germline V gene are DFQATT and SNEGSKA (reference sequence). V was pared by 0 bases and J by 5 bases, with 13 bases between. The CDR3 is 14 residues long. CDR3 amino acids: CSARDRGARETQYF. CDR3 bases: TGCAGTGCTAGAGATCGGGGGGCGCGGGAGACCCAGTACTTC.

The J gene is TRBJ2-2, the V gene TRBV4-3, with TRBD2 matching over 9 bases. The CDR3 has 18 residues. CDR1 and CDR2 from the germline V gene are LGHNA and YSLEER. The junction had 12 bases not matched to a gene; V was cut back by 0 bases and J by 7 bases. The CDR3: CASSQDPLAGRDGGELFF. The CDR3 region has the DNA TGCGCCAGCAGCCAAGATCCCCTAGCGGGGCGCGACGGCGGGGAGCTGTTTTTT.

This sequence joins TRBV20-1 and TRBJ1-1; D gene uncertain. Germline CDR1 DFQATT, CDR2 SNEGSKA (reference sequence). This CDR3 contains 13 residues. The V end was cut by 2 bases, the J end by 1 base, with 8 bases between. The CDR3 region is CSARNSQNTEAFF. The DNA of the CDR3 is TGCAGTGCTAGAAACAGCCAGAACACTGAAGCTTTCTTT.

This clonotype was counted between two and nine times. The V gene is TRBV10-2, the J gene TRBJ1-4; TRBD1 is a possible D gene (5 bases). Germline CDR1 and CDR2: WSHSY and SAAADI. V was trimmed by 5 bases and J by 0 bases, leaving 13 bases between them. There are 16 residues in the CDR3. The CDR3 DNA reads as TGCGCCAGCAGTTCCGCCGGGGCGGCAACTAATGAAAAACTGTTTTTT. Its translation is CASSSAGAATNEKLFF.